This T cell receptor (beta chain) comes out of a study of Ad26.COV2.S vaccination and SARS-CoV-2 variants (dated by TCRdb to the early 2020s). Background for the entire study: Vaccine-arm donors were drawn from COV1001, a multicentre, randomized, double-blind, placebo-controlled phase I-IIa trial of Ad26.COV2.S in healthy adults. Dosing of Ad26.COV2.S was intramuscular, at either 5x10^10 or 1x10^11 viral particles, delivered as one shot or as two shots spaced 56 days apart. TCRbeta repertoire sequencing was used to assess the specificity and breadth of SARS-CoV-2-reactive T cell receptors after Ad26.COV2.S vaccination. The TCR-sequenced set comprised approximately 32 samples: approximately 19 Ad26.COV2.S vaccine recipients, 5 placebo recipients and 8 SARS-CoV-2 convalescent individuals. Participants in the trial were split at random into five groups of five each, receiving low-dose or high-dose Ad26.COV2.S once or twice, or else placebo on both occasions. Throughout the experiments and outcome assessment, investigators stayed blinded to trial group allocation.

A remark on this clone: No antigen is known for it. Base qualities are missing; no much larger clone stands one base away.

The immunoSEQ Assay was used to sequence TCRbeta CDR3 regions. After extraction, genomic DNA underwent amplification by bias-controlled multiplex PCR, followed by high-throughput sequencing. The study's own analysis went as follows. To quantify the absolute abundance of each unique TCRbeta CDR3 region, sequences were collapsed and filtered. T cell fraction was estimated by normalizing TCRbeta template counts to usable DNA, with usable DNA measured through amplification of reference genes found in all nucleated cells. Repertoire TCRs were annotated as SARS-CoV-2-specific by exact matching of V gene, CDR3 amino acid sequence and J gene to a known reactive TCR set. The reference SARS-CoV-2 TCR set was derived from MIRA and filtered for enrichment in COVID-19-positive ImmuneCODE repertoires, a step that removed public or cross-reactive TCRs. Using the MIRA antigens, annotated TCRs were further analysed by specific ORF or by position within an ORF. Depth was the summed frequency of annotated unique rearrangements, while breadth was defined as annotated unique rearrangements over total unique productive rearrangements. Two-sided Wilcoxon rank-sum tests were used to compare TCR breadth between groups. The table was pulled from immuneACCESS by TCRdb, which kept in-frame rearrangements only. Such tables lose some clones; where checked, under half of the loss comes from unresolved V genes, and the rest has no known cause. V, J and clone size derive from that table, while D and trimming were established from the DNA sequence. Across this sample there are about 350,000 clones, with approximately 81% seen only once. The ten largest account for roughly 3.3% of the sample.

The treatment or condition tag for this specimen amounts to: around 19 received Ad26.COV2.S at low or high dose, single or two shots; a few received placebo; per-sample allocation not given. Repertoires of vaccine and placebo recipients were sequenced from samples taken on day 63 after the first injection. In Cohort 1b, 25 adults aged 18-55 years were enrolled at a single site in Boston, USA, between 29 July and 7 August 2020. As a vaccine, Ad26.COV2.S was a replication-incompetent adenovirus type 26 vector that expressed a prefusion-stabilized SARS-CoV-2 spike protein derived from the original Wuhan strain. Beyond this particular receptor, the publication reports: Comparing responses between vaccine doses or regimens was not something the study was powered to do. Vaccine and placebo recipients had similar non-spike TCR breadth, a finding consistent with the vaccine containing only spike. Substantial breadth of spike-specific CD8+ and CD4+ T cell responses was reported after vaccination. Higher spike-specific TCR breadth was observed in Ad26.COV2.S recipients than in placebo recipients (P = 0.0014). The authors noted that total T cell responses may have been underestimated by the TCR breadth and depth analyses.

The specimen was peripheral blood, collected in a trial of Ad26.COV2.S vaccine versus placebo. This TCR was recovered from a person aged 18-60 years who received the Ad26.COV2.S COVID-19 vaccine or a placebo.

The DNA reads as follows: TGTGCCAGCAGCCAAGTATCGGGGCCCCCGGTGGGTGAGCAGTACTTC. This translates into CASSQVSGPPVGEQYF. The sequence links TRBV3-1 (or the pseudogene TRBV3-2) to TRBJ2-7; the D element could tentatively be TRBD1 or TRBD2, as 5 bases agree for each. V is clipped by 1 base and J by 7 bases, and the sequence between their germline boundaries is 20 bases long. The germline V gene (reference sequence) gives CDR1 as LGHDT and CDR2 as YNNKEL. The CDR3, from cysteine to phenylalanine, totals 16 residues. Only the CDR3 part of the read is kept: 48 bases, read in frame from the first base.